This TCR beta chain was recovered during a study of blood T cell repertoires in COVID-19. For the study at large: Collection of acute and convalescent COVID-19 samples took place in the United States, Italy and Spain.

Comments on this clone: The junction and the germline gene differ at one end; a read error may be behind it.

The CDR3 has 11 residues. CDR1 SGHTA and CDR2 FQGNSA come from the germline V gene. Assay: immunoSEQ multiplex PCR; the TCRdb copy retains only in-frame clones and omits some. The sample yields more than 130,000 clones, more than 70% seen once. This TCR was recovered from a man aged 50 to 59 with active or convalescent COVID-19. Source material: peripheral blood. The chain joins TRBV7-2 to TRBJ2-1; the D gene is possibly TRBD2 (5 bases). The CDR3 nucleotides are TGTGCGAGCACTAGAGGCAATGAGCAGTTCTTC. Translation: CASTRGNEQFF.